The text below deals with one TCR beta chain. The sample belongs to a study of T-cell reconstitution after alpha-beta-depleted transplantation in children. The CDR3 loop spans 15 amino acids. V shed 2 bases and J shed 2 bases, with 16 bases lying between them. The germline V gene encodes CDR1 DFQATT and CDR2 SNEGSKA (reference sequence). It was with unique molecular identifiers that the TCRbeta library was prepared. TCRdb re-analysed the PCR reads in MiXCR, keeping a single row per CDR3 protein. The data show 610,000 or so distinct CDR3 sequences, roughly 27% seen once. This material consisted of PBMCs, taken before TCRalphabeta/CD19-depleted stem cell transplant. This chain links TRBV20-1 with TRBJ2-7; no reliable D call. This TCR was recovered from a boy younger than two with Wiskott-Aldrich syndrome, due to receive a stem cell transplant. In DNA, the CDR3 is TGCAGTGCTAGACTGGTCGGACGAGGAACCTACGAGCAGTACTTC. Its translation is CSARLVGRGTYEQYF.